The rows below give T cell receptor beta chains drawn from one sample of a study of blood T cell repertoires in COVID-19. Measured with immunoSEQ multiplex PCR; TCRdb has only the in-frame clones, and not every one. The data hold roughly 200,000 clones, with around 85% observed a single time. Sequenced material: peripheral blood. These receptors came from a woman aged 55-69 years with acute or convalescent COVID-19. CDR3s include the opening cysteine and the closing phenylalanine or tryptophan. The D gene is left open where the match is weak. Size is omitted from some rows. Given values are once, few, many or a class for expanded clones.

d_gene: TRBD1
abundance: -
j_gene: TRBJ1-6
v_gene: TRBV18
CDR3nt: TGTGCCAGCTCACCATTCGGACAGGGTGATAATTCACCCCTCCACTTT
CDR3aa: CASSPFGQGDNSPLHF

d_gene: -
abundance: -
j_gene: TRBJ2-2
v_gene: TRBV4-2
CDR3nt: TGTGCCAGCAGCCAAGATAGCCTTTCGGGCGGGGAGCTGTTTTTT
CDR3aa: CASSQDSLSGGELFF

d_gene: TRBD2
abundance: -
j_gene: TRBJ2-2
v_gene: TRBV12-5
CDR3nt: TGTGCTAGTAGGACTAGAGTGAACACCGGGGAGCTGTTTTTT
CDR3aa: CASRTRVNTGELFF

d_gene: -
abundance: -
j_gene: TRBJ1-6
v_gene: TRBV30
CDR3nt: TGTGCCTGGAGAAGGGCGGGGGACTCACCCCTCCACTTT
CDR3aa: CAWRRAGDSPLHF

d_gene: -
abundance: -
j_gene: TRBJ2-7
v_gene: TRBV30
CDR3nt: TGTGCCTGGGGCCCTAGCTCCTACGAGCAGTACTTC
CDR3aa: CAWGPSSYEQYF

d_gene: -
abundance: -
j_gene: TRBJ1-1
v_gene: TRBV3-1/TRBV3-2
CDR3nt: TGTGCCAGCAGCCTAAAGGGAGGAGGCACTGAAGCTTTCTTT
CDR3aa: CASSLKGGGTEAFF

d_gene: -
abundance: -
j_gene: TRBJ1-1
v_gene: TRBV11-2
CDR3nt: TGTGCCAGCAGCTTAACAGACATGAACACTGAAGCTTTCTTT
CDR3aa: CASSLTDMNTEAFF

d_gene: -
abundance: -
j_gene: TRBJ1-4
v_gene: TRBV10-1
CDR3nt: TGCGCCAGCAGTGCAGGGACAACTAATGAAAAACTGTTTTTT
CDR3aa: CASSAGTTNEKLFF

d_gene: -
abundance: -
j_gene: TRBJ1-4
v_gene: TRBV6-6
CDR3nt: TGTGCCAGCAGTTCGCAAGGGGTGGCGAATGAAAAACTGTTTTTT
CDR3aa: CASSSQGVANEKLFF

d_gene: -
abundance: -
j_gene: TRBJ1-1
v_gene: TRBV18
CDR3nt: TGTGCCAGCTCACCATCCCCGACAGCTTTGAACACTGAAGCTTTCTTT
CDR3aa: CASSPSPTALNTEAFF

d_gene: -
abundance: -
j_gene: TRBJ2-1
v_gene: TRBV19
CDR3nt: TGTGCCGCGCGGGGGAAAGCCCAGGGGTCCTACAATGAGCAGTTCTTC
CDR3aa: CAARGKAQGSYNEQFF

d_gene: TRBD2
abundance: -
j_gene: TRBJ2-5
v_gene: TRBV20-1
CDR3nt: TGCAGTGCTAGTAAGCGGGAGGGCCGAGAGACCCAGTACTTC
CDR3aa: CSASKREGRETQYF

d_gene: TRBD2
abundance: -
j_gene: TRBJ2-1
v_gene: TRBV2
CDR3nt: TGTGCCAGCAGTGAAGTGTTATTGGGGACTAGCAGGGATGAGCAGTTCTTC
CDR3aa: CASSEVLLGTSRDEQFF

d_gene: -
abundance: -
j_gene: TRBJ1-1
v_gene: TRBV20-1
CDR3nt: TGCAGTGCTAGTCCGTCTGGAAGGGGGACTGAAGCTTTCTTT
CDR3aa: CSASPSGRGTEAFF

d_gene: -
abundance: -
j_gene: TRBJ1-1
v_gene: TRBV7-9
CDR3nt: TGTGCCAGCACCCGCGTGGGGGGCACTGAAGCTTTCTTT
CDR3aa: CASTRVGGTEAFF

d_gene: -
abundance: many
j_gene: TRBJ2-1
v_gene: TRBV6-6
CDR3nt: TGTGCCAGCAGTCTGGAGCTAAGCTCCTACAATGAGCAGTTCTTC
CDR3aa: CASSLELSSYNEQFF

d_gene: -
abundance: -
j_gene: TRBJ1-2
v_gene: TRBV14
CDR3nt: TGTGCCAGCAGCAGCCCGACAGGCTATGGCTACACCTTC
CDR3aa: CASSSPTGYGYTF

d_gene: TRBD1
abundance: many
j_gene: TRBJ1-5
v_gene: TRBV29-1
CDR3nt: TGCAGCGTTGAAGATCTGGAGGGGACAGGGGTTAGCAATCAGCCCCAGCATTTT
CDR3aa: CSVEDLEGTGVSNQPQHF

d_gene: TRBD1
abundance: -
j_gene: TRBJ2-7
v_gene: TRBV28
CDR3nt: TGTGCCAGCAGTTATACCGGGACAGGGGTCTACGAGCAGTACTTC
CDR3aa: CASSYTGTGVYEQYF

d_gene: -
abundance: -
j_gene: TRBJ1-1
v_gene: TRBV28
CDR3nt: TGTGCCAGCAGTTTAGGAGGTTGGAGGGCTTTCTTT
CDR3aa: CASSLGGWRAFF

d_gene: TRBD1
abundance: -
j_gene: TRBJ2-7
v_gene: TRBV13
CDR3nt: TGTGCCCGCCCGTTTAAGGACAGGGGAGTTTGGGAGCAGTACTTC
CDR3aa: CARPFKDRGVWEQYF

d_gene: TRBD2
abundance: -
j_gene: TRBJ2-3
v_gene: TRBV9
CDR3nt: TGTGCCAGCAGCGCGGCAACGGGGGGGTTAGCAGATACGCAGTATTTT
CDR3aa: CASSAATGGLADTQYF

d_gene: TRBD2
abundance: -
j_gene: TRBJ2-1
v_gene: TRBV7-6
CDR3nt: TGTGCCAGCAGCCTAGGGACTAGCGGGCCCAGGAGGGATGAGCAGTTCTTC
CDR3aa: CASSLGTSGPRRDEQFF

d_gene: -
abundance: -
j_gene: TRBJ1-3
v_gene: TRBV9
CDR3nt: TGTGCCAGCAGCGTAGCCCCCAACTCTGGAAACACCATATATTTT
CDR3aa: CASSVAPNSGNTIYF

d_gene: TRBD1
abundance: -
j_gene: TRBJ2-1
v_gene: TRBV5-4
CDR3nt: TGTGCCAGCCCCGGACAGGGGGACGGTGGCACCTACAATGAGCAGTTCTTC
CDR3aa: CASPGQGDGGTYNEQFF

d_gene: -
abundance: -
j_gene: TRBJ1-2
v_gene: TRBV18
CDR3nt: TGTGCCAGCTCACCCCGATCCGATCCGACAAGCTATGGCTACACCTTC
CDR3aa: CASSPRSDPTSYGYTF

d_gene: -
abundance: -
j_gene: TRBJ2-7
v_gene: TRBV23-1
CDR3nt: TGCGCCAGCAGTCAATCGCGCTTTCCGGAGGACTCCTACGAGCAGTACTTC
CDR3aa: CASSQSRFPEDSYEQYF

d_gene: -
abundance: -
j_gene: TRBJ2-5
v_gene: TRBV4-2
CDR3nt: TGTGCCAGCAGCCAACCTTTTGAGGAGAATGGAGAGACCCAGTACTTC
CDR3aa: CASSQPFEENGETQYF

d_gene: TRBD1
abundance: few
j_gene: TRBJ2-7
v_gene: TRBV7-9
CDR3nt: TGTGCCAGCAGCTTACCCTCGACAGGGGGCCGATCTAACTACGAGCAGTACTTC
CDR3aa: CASSLPSTGGRSNYEQYF

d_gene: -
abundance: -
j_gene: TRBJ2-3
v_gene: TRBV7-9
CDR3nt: TGTGCCAGCAGCTTAAGTGTGGGAGTAGCAGATACGCAGTATTTT
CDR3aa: CASSLSVGVADTQYF

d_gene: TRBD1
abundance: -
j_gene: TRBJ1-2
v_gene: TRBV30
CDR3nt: TGTGCCTGGAATTTGGGACAGGGCCTAAACTATGGCTACACCTTC
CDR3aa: CAWNLGQGLNYGYTF

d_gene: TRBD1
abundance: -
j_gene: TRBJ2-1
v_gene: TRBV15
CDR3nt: TGTGCCACCAGCAGACCCGCGCAGGGGGTCCCCTACAATGAGCAGTTCTTC
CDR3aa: CATSRPAQGVPYNEQFF

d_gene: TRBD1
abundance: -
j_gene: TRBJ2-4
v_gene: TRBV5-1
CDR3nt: TGCGCCAGCAGCACGGGACAGGGAGGGATTCAGTACTTC
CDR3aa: CASSTGQGGIQYF

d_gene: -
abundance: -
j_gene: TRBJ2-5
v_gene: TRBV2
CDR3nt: TGTGCCAGCAGCCGGGACACTCAAGAGACCCAGTACTTC
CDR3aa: CASSRDTQETQYF

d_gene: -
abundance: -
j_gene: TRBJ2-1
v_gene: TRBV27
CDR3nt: TGTGCCAGCAGTTCCACGGCGTCCTACTACTCCTACAATGAGCAGTTCTTC
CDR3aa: CASSSTASYYSYNEQFF

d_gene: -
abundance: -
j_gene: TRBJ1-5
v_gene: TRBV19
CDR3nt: TGTGCCAGTAGTATGGGGGGGGTTGGCAATCAGCCCCAGCATTTT
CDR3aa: CASSMGGVGNQPQHF

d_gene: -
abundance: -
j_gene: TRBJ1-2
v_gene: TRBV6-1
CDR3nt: TGTGCCAGCAGATGGGACTCTTCGGGCTACACCTTC
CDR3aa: CASRWDSSGYTF

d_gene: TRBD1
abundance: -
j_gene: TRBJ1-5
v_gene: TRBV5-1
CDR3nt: TGCGCCAGCAGCTCGACAGGGGAGCGGAATCAGCCCCAGCATTTT
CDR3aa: CASSSTGERNQPQHF

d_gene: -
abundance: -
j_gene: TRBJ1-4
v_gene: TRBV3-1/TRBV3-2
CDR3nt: TGTGCCAGCAGCCAACCAGGTTTGAGGGCTGGTGAAAAACTGTTTTTT
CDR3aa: CASSQPGLRAGEKLFF

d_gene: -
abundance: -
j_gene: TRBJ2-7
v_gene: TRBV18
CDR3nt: TGTGCCAGCTCACCCAGGGCGGGGGCGGCCTCCTACGAGCAGTACTTC
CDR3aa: CASSPRAGAASYEQYF